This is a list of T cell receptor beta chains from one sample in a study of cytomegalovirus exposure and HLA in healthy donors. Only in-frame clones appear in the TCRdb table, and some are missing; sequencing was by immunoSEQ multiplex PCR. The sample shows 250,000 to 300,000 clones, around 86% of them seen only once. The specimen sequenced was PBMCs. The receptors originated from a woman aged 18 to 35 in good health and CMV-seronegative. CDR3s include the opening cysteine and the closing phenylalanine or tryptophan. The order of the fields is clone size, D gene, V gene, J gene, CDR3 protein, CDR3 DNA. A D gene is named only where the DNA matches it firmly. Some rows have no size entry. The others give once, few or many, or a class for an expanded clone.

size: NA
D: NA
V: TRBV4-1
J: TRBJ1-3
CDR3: CASSQDADSGNTIYF
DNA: TGCGCCAGCAGCCAAGATGCGGACAGCGGAAACACCATATATTTT

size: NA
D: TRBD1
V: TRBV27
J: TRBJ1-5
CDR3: CASSRGQGRGQPQHF
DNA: TGTGCCAGCAGTCGTGGACAGGGTCGGGGTCAGCCCCAGCATTTT

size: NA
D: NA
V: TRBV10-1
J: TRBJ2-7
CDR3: CASSESIGATYEQYF
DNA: TGCGCCAGCAGTGAGTCAATAGGGGCCACCTACGAGCAGTACTTC

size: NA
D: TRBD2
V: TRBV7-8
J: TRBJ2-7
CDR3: CASSLAGPLSGRGYEQYF
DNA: TGTGCCAGCAGCTTAGCGGGCCCCCTTAGCGGGAGAGGTTACGAGCAGTACTTC

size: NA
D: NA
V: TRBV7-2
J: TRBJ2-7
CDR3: CASSSGFYEQYF
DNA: TGTGCCAGCAGCTCAGGGTTCTACGAGCAGTACTTC

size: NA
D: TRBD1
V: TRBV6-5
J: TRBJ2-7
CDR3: CASIETGTGRREQYF
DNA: TGTGCCAGCATCGAGACCGGGACAGGGAGACGCGAGCAGTACTTC

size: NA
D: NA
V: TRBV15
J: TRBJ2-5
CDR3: CATSRDSLVRETQYF
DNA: TGTGCCACCAGCAGAGATAGTCTAGTCCGAGAGACCCAGTACTTC

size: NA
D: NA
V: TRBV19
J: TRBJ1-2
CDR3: CASSRWTTNGGTNYGYTF
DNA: TGTGCCAGTAGTAGGTGGACAACCAACGGGGGTACTAACTATGGCTACACCTTC

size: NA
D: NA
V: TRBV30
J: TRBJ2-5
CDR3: CAWSKGARETQYF
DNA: TGTGCCTGGAGTAAAGGGGCACGGGAGACCCAGTACTTC

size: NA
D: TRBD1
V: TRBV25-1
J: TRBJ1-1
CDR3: CASGGQGVGTEAFF
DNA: TGTGCCAGCGGGGGACAGGGGGTTGGGACTGAAGCTTTCTTT

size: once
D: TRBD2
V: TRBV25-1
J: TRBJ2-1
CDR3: CASSEFAGEWNEQFF
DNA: TGTGCCAGCAGTGAATTTGCGGGAGAGTGGAATGAGCAGTTCTTC

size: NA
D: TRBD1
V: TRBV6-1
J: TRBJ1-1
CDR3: CASSEAGQGYTEAFF
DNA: TGTGCCAGCAGTGAAGCGGGACAGGGGTACACTGAAGCTTTCTTT

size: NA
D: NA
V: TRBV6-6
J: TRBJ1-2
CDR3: CASSRRGTKDYGYTF
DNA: TGTGCCAGCAGTCGCCGGGGTACCAAGGACTATGGCTACACCTTC

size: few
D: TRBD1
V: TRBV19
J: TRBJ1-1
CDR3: CASSIIGAGGYTEAFF
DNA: TGTGCCAGTAGTATTATTGGGGCAGGGGGCTACACTGAAGCTTTCTTT

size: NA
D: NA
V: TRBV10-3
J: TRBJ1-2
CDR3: CAASGERLGGYGYTF
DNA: TGTGCCGCATCGGGGGAAAGGCTAGGAGGCTATGGCTACACCTTC

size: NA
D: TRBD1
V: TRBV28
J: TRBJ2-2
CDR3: CASSLSTGGAAGELFF
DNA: TGTGCCAGCAGTTTGTCCACAGGGGGCGCGGCCGGGGAGCTGTTTTTT

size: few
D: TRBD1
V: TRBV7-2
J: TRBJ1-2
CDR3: CASSLKWDRAFTF
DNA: TGTGCCAGCAGCTTAAAGTGGGACAGAGCATTCACCTTC

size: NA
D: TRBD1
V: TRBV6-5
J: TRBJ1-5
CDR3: CASSPRDRSLPQHF
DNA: TGTGCCAGCAGTCCCCGGGACAGGTCGCTTCCCCAGCATTTT

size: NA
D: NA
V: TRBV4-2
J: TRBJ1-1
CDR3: CASSQVVGGEAFF
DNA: TGTGCCAGCAGCCAAGTAGTAGGGGGTGAAGCTTTCTTT

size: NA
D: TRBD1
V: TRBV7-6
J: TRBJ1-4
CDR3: CASSMDRANEKLFF
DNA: TGTGCCAGCAGCATGGACAGGGCTAATGAAAAACTGTTTTTT

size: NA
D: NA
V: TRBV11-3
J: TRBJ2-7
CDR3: CASSLGDGVAELSYEQYF
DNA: TGTGCCAGCAGCTTAGGCGATGGGGTAGCGGAGCTCTCCTACGAGCAGTACTTC

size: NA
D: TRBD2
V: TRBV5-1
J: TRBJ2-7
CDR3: CASSPGTSGYEQYF
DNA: TGCGCCAGCAGCCCCGGGACTAGCGGCTACGAGCAGTACTTC

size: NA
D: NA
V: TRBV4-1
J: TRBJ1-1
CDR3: CASSLRQRENTEAFF
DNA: TGCGCCAGCAGCCTACGACAGAGAGAGAACACTGAAGCTTTCTTT

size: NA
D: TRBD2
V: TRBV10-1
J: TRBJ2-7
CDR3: CASSEGSGRAGGNEQYF
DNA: TGCGCCAGCAGTGAAGGTAGCGGGAGGGCCGGCGGAAACGAGCAGTACTTC

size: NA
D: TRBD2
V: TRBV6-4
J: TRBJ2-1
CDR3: CASSGNSGGIVRQFF
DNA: TGTGCCAGCAGTGGAAATAGCGGGGGGATAGTTAGGCAGTTCTTC

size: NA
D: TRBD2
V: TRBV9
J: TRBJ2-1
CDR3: CASSVSGGSSYNEQFF
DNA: TGTGCCAGCAGCGTCAGCGGGGGAAGCTCCTACAATGAGCAGTTCTTC

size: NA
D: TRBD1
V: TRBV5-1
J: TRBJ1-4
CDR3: CASSLENSGTGVEKLFF
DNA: TGCGCCAGCAGCTTGGAGAACTCCGGGACAGGGGTTGAAAAACTGTTTTTT

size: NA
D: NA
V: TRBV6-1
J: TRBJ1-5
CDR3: CASRNRGINQPQHF
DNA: TGTGCCAGCAGAAATCGGGGGATCAATCAGCCCCAGCATTTT

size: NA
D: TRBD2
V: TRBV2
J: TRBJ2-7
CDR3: CASKASGGPYEQYF
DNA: TGTGCCAGCAAGGCTAGCGGGGGTCCCTACGAGCAGTACTTC

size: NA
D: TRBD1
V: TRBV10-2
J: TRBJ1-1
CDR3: CASSESGQGVVTAFF
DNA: TGCGCCAGCAGTGAGTCGGGACAGGGGGTAGTTACAGCTTTCTTT

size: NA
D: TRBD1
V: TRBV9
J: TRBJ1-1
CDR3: CASSVDRGNEAFF
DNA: TGTGCCAGCAGCGTAGACAGGGGGAATGAAGCTTTCTTT

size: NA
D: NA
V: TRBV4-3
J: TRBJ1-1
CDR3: CASSQVVNTEAFF
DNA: TGCGCCAGCAGCCAAGTCGTGAACACTGAAGCTTTCTTT

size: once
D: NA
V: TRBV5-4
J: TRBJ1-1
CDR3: CASSPELTLNTEAFF
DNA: TGTGCCAGCAGCCCAGAACTAACTCTGAACACTGAAGCTTTCTTT

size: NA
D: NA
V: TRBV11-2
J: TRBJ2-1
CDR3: CASSPPGLPGEQFF
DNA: TGTGCCAGCAGCCCACCTGGACTCCCAGGTGAGCAGTTCTTC

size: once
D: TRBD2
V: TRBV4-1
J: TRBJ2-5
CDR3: CASSHPSKLSGIFQETQYF
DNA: TGCGCCAGCAGCCACCCGAGCAAATTAAGCGGGATTTTCCAAGAGACCCAGTACTTC

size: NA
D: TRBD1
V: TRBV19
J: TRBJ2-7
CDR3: CASSEQGGLDEQYF
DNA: TGTGCCAGTAGTGAACAGGGGGGTTTGGACGAGCAGTACTTC

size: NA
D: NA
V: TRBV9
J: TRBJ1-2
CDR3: CASSVGGTGGKYGYTF
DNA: TGTGCCAGCAGCGTGGGAGGGACGGGTGGCAAGTATGGCTACACCTTC

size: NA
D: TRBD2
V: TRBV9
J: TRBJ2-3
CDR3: CASSVAGRGDTDTQYF
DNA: TGTGCCAGCAGCGTAGCTGGGCGGGGGGACACAGATACGCAGTATTTT

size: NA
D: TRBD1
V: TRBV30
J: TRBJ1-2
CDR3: CAWSVSIRGTGSINYGYTF
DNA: TGTGCCTGGAGTGTATCCATCCGCGGGACAGGGAGCATAAACTATGGCTACACCTTC

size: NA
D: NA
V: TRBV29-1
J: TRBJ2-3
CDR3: CSVGSKYRADTQYF
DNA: TGCAGCGTTGGGTCAAAGTACCGGGCAGATACGCAGTATTTT

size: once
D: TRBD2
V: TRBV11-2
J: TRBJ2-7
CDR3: CASSAVGLLAGDLGQYF
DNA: TGTGCCAGCAGTGCCGTGGGTTTACTAGCGGGAGATTTGGGGCAGTACTTC

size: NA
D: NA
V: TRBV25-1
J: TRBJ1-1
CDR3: CASSDGTAGNTEAFF
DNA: TGTGCCAGCAGTGATGGTACGGCGGGGAACACTGAAGCTTTCTTT

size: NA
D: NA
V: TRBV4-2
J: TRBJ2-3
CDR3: CASSQQGGDTQYF
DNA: TGTGCCAGCAGCCAGCAGGGAGGAGATACGCAGTATTTT

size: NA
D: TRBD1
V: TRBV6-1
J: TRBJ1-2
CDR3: CASSATGTNYGYTF
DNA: TGTGCCAGCAGTGCGACAGGGACTAACTATGGCTACACCTTC

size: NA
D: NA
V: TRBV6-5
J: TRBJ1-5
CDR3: CASSPRAASNQPQHF
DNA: TGTGCCAGCAGCCCCAGGGCGGCTAGCAATCAGCCCCAGCATTTT

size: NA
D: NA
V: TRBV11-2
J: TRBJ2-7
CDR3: CASSLDRTGWYEQYF
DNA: TGTGCCAGCAGCTTAGATCGTACAGGGTGGTACGAGCAGTACTTC

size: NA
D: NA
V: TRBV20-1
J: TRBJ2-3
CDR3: CSAEKEAQYF
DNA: TGCAGTGCTGAAAAGGAGGCGCAGTATTTT

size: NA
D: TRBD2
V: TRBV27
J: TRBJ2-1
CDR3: CASIPSSGLAGVQFF
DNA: TGTGCCAGCATCCCGTCCTCGGGACTAGCGGGGGTGCAGTTCTTC

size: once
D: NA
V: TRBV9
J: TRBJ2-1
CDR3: CASSVVSSSNEQFF
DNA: TGTGCCAGCAGCGTAGTAAGCTCTTCCAATGAGCAGTTCTTC

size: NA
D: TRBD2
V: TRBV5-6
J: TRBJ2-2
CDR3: CASSLFALAGLTGELFF
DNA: TGTGCCAGCAGCTTGTTTGCTCTAGCGGGACTCACCGGGGAGCTGTTTTTT

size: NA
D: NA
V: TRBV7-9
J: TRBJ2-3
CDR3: CASSFRGDTQYF
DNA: TGTGCCAGCAGCTTTAGGGGAGATACGCAGTATTTT

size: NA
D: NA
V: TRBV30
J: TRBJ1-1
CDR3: CAWSDGRLMNTEAFF
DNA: TGTGCCTGGAGTGACGGCAGACTCATGAACACTGAAGCTTTCTTT

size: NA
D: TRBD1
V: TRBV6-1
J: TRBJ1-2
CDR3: CASRQGANYGYTF
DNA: TGTGCCAGCAGGCAGGGGGCGAACTATGGCTACACCTTC

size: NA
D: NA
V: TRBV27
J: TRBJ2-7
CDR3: CASSLRQGSYEQYF
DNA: TGTGCCAGCAGTTTACGGCAGGGTTCCTACGAGCAGTACTTC